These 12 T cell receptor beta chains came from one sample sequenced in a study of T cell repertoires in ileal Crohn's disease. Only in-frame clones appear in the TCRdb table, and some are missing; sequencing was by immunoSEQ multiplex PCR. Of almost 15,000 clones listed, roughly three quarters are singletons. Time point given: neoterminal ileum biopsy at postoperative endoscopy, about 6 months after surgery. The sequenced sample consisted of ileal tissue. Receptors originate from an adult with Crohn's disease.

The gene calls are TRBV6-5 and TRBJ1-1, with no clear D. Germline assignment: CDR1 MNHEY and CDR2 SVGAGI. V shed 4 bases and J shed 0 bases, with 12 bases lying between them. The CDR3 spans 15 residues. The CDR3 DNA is TGTGCCAGCAGTTCACCCAGTGGCATGAACACTGAAGCTTTCTTT. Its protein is CASSSPSGMNTEAFF.

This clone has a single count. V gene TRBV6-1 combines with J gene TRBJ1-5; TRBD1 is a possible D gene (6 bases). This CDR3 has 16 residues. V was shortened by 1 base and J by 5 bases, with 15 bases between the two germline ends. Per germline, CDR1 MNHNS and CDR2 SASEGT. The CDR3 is CASSEELQGGYQPQHF. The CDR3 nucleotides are TGTGCCAGCAGTGAAGAATTACAAGGGGGATATCAGCCCCAGCATTTT.

The CDR3 DNA sequence: TGTGCCAGCAGTTTAATTAGCGGGAGCGGGTATGAGCAGTTCTTC. This gives the protein CASSLISGSGYEQFF. The V call is TRBV27, the J call TRBJ2-1; TRBD2 agrees at 9 bases. The ends lost 2 bases at V and 8 bases at J; junction bases unmatched: 7. This CDR3 region has 15 residues. CDR1 MNHEY and CDR2 SMNVEV come from the germline V gene (reference sequence).

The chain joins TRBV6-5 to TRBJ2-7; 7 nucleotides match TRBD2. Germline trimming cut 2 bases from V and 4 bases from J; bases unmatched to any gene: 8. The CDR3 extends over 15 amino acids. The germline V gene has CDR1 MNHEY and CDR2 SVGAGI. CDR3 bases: TGTGCCAGCAGTTACGTCGGCGGGGGTTTTTACGAGCAGTACTTC. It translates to CASSYVGGGFYEQYF.

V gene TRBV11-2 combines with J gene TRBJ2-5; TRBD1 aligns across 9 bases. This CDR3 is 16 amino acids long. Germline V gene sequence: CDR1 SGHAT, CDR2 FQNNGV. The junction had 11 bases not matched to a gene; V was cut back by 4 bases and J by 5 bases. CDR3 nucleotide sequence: TGTGCCAGCAGCTCTAGGGGACAGGGTCGGGGGGAGACCCAGTACTTC. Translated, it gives CASSSRGQGRGETQYF.

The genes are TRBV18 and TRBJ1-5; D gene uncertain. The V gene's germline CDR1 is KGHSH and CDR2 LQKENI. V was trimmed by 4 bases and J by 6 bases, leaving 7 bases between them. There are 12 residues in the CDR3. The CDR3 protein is CASSLSGQPQHF. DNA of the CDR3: TGTGCCAGCTCACTCTCCGGTCAGCCCCAGCATTTT.

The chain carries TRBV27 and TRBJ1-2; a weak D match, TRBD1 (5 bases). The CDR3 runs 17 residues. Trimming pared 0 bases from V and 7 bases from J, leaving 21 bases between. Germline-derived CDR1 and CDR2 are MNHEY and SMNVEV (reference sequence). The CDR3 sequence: CASSLSRGASYLAGYTF. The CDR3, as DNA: TGTGCCAGCAGTTTATCTAGGGGTGCCAGTTATCTAGCTGGCTACACCTTC.

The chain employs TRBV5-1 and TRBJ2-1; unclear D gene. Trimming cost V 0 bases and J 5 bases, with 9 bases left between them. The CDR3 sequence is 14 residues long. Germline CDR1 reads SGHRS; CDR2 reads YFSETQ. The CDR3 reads CASSLAGQNNEQFF. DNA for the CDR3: TGCGCCAGCAGCTTGGCCGGGCAGAACAATGAGCAGTTCTTC.

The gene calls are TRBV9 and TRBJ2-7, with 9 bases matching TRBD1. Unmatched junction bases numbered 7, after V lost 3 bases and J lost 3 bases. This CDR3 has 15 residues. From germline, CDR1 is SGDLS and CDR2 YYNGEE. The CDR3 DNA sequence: TGTGCCAGCAGCGCCGGGACAGGGACATTCTACGAGCAGTACTTC. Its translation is CASSAGTGTFYEQYF.

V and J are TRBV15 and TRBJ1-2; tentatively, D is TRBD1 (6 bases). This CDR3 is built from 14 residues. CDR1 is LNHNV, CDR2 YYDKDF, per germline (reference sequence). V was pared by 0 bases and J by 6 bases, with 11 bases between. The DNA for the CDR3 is TGTGCCACCAGCAGAGAAGGGGGGAGGCATGGCTACACCTTC. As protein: CATSREGGRHGYTF.

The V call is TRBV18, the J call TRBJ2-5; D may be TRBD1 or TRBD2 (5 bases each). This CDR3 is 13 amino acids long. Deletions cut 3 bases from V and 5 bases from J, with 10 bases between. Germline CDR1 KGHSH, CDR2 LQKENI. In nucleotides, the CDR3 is TGTGCCAGCTCACCCCAGGGACGGGAGACCCAGTACTTC. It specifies CASSPQGRETQYF.

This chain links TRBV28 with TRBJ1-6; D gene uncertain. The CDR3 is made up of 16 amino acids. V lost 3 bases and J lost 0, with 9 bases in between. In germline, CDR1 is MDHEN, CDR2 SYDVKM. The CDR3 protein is CASSFLRSSYNSPLHF. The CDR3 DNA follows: TGTGCCAGCAGTTTCCTCAGGAGCTCCTATAATTCACCCCTCCACTTT.